Listed here are 19 T cell receptor beta chains from one sample, sequenced in a study of T cell changes during pregnancy in multiple sclerosis. Sequencing used immunoSEQ multiplex PCR; TCRdb keeps in-frame clones, though not all of them. This sample has about 42,000 clones, with under 90% found just once. The specimen comprised CD4+ T cells from peripheral blood mononuclear cells, sampled before pregnancy. These receptors came from a female donor with multiple sclerosis, enrolled in a pregnancy study.

V is TRBV5-1 and J is TRBJ2-7; TRBD1 aligns across 9 bases. Germline CDR1 and CDR2: SGHRS and YFSETQ. CDR3 length: 14 residues. J lost 2 bases, V lost 3 bases, and 3 bases had no gene match. The DNA for the CDR3 is TGCGCCAGCAGCTCCGGACAGGGGACCTACGAGCAGTACTTC. This encodes CASSSGQGTYEQYF.

Remarks on this clone: Other DNA sequences in this specimen translate into the identical CDR3. The J gene is TRBJ1-2, the V gene TRBV5-1; D call uncertain. V lost 0 bases and J lost 5, with 8 bases in between. The CDR3 spans 13 residues. Germline CDR1 reads SGHRS; CDR2 reads YFSETQ. DNA for the CDR3: TGCGCCAGCAGCTTGGGCCCTAGTTATGGCTACACCTTC. Its protein product is CASSLGPSYGYTF.

CDR3 nucleotides: TGTGCCAGTATTCGGGGGGCGGACGGCTACACCTTC. Its protein is CASIRGADGYTF. The V gene is TRBV19, the J gene TRBJ1-2; D is perhaps TRBD1 (6 bases). Trimming stripped 7 bases from V and 8 bases from J, with 14 bases between. The CDR3 contains 12 residues. CDR1 and CDR2 from the germline V gene are LNHDA and SQIVND (reference sequence). The full variable domain, rest sourced from reference TRBV19 and TRBJ1-2, is DGGITQSPKYLFRKEGQNVTLSCEQNLNHDAMYWYRQDPGQGLRLIYYSQIVNDFQKGDIAEGYSVSREKKESFPLTVTSAQKNPTAFYLCASIRGADGYTFGSGTRLTVV.

V is TRBV18 and J is TRBJ2-3, with D perhaps TRBD2 (5 bases). CDR1 is KGHSH, CDR2 LQKENI, per germline. The CDR3 is 16 residues long. V lost 0 bases, J lost 0 bases, and 10 bases lay in between. CDR3 region: CASSPPKRTSTDTQYF. CDR3 nucleotides: TGTGCCAGCTCACCACCGAAGCGGACCAGCACAGATACGCAGTATTTT.

J is TRBJ1-2 and V is TRBV19; 7 nucleotides match TRBD1. Germline CDR1 reads LNHDA; CDR2 reads SQIVND (reference sequence). This CDR3 has 17 amino acids. V was pared by 4 bases and J by 7 bases, with 18 bases of the junction left unmatched. The CDR3 DNA reads as TGTGCCAGTAGTAGCCCGGGACAGCCGGGACTAGGGTCTGGCTACACCTTC. Translated, it gives CASSSPGQPGLGSGYTF.

The rearrangement uses TRBV2 and TRBJ2-1; TRBD2 matches 13 bases. Germline V lookup: CDR1 SNHLY, CDR2 FYNNEI. The CDR3 is 15 residues long. Trimming took 6 bases from V and 9 from J; bases not matched to a gene: 8. CDR3 loop: CASSPGLAGFGEQFF. The CDR3 DNA follows: TGTGCCAGCAGCCCGGGACTAGCGGGATTTGGTGAGCAGTTCTTC.

V gene TRBV7-2 combines with J gene TRBJ1-2; D is unresolved. The germline V gene has CDR1 SGHTA and CDR2 FQGNSA. V gave up 5 bases and J gave up 8 bases, with 15 bases separating them. CDR3 size: 13 residues. The CDR3 coding sequence is TGTGCCAGCAGCCCTTACTTAAGTCTAGGCTACACCTTC. The encoded protein is CASSPYLSLGYTF.

The chain recombines TRBV6-1 with TRBJ2-2; 7 bases line up with TRBD2. This CDR3 has 14 amino acids. The trim removed 4 bases at V and 6 bases at J, leaving 5 bases unmatched. Germline CDR1 reads MNHNS; CDR2 reads SASEGT. The CDR3 DNA reads as TGTGCCAGCAGTGTGGGAGGGAATGCCGGGGAGCTGTTTTTT. Amino acids: CASSVGGNAGELFF.

The rearrangement joins TRBV7-7 to TRBJ2-7; 10 nucleotides agree with TRBD2. CDR1 and CDR2 from the germline V gene are SSHAT and FNYEAQ (reference sequence). CDR3 size: 13 residues. The junction had 1 base not matched to a gene; V was cut back by 5 bases and J by 3 bases. CDR3 sequence: CASSPSGSYEQYF. For the CDR3, the DNA is TGTGCCAGCAGCCCTAGCGGGAGCTACGAGCAGTACTTC.

J is TRBJ2-7 and V is TRBV5-6; the D is unclear. With 0 bases removed from V and 1 base from J, the gap between germline ends came to 8 bases. The CDR3 contains 14 residues. The germline V gene encodes CDR1 SGHDT and CDR2 YYEEEE. For the CDR3, the DNA is TGTGCCAGCAGCTTGGCTTCCGGTTCCTACGAGCAGTACTTC. Translating it yields CASSLASGSYEQYF.

This clone was recorded only once. This chain joins TRBV5-1 and TRBJ2-5; 7 nucleotides line up with TRBD1. The CDR3 consists of 14 residues. Germline V gene lookup returns CDR1 SGHRS and CDR2 YFSETQ. The trim removed 8 bases at V and 0 bases at J, leaving 7 bases unmatched. CDR3 amino acids: CASSRGQYQETQYF. The CDR3, as DNA: TGCGCCAGTAGCAGGGGACAGTACCAAGAGACCCAGTACTTC.

The chain couples TRBV7-9 to TRBJ2-5, with D possibly matching TRBD2 (5 bases). CDR1 is SEHNR and CDR2 is FQNEAQ in the germline V gene (reference sequence). The CDR3 consists of 13 residues. V lost 5 bases to trimming and J lost 3 bases, with 10 bases between them. This CDR3 is CASSRSVKETQYF. CDR3 nucleotides: TGTGCCAGCAGCCGTAGCGTAAAAGAGACCCAGTACTTC.

The rearrangement joins TRBV30 to TRBJ2-1; TRBD1 might be the D (5 bases). Germline assignment: CDR1 GTSNPN and CDR2 SVGIG (reference sequence). The V end lost 8 bases, the J end lost 9 bases, and 23 bases lay between the germline ends. The CDR3 sequence is 14 residues long. CDR3: CARNYRTLGVEQFF. Here the CDR3 DNA reads TGTGCCCGTAACTACCGAACCCTAGGGGTTGAGCAGTTCTTC.

The V gene is TRBV10-3, the J gene TRBJ1-1; 8 bases fit TRBD1. Trimming at V came to 6 bases and at J to 10 bases, leaving 13 bases not matched to a gene. The CDR3 is 14 amino acids. Per germline, CDR1 ENHRY and CDR2 SYGVKD. DNA of the CDR3: TGTGCCATCAGGGAAGGACAGGGCAGGCAGAGAGCTTTCTTT. This encodes CAIREGQGRQRAFF.

This clone was seen just once. This chain joins TRBV19 and TRBJ1-5, with 7 bases that match TRBD1. The germline V gene encodes CDR1 LNHDA and CDR2 SQIVND (reference sequence). The J segment lost 11 bases and the V segment lost 6 bases, leaving 16 bases of the junction unmatched. The CDR3 is 15 residues long. Here the CDR3 DNA reads TGTGCCAGTAGACCTACAGGGGACCCCCGGGGGACCCAGCATTTT. Translated: CASRPTGDPRGTQHF.

The V gene is TRBV28, the J gene TRBJ1-5; D might be TRBD1 (6 bases). The V end lost 1 base, the J end lost 7 bases, and 14 bases lay between the germline ends. CDR3 length equals 15 residues. Germline lookup yields CDR1 MDHEN and CDR2 SYDVKM. This CDR3 is CASSLSRGGGQPQHF. The CDR3 bases are TGTGCCAGCAGTTTATCAAGAGGGGGGGGACAGCCCCAGCATTTT.

The gene calls are TRBV19 and TRBJ1-5; no firm D call. Trimming shortened V by 6 bases and J by 6 bases, and 9 bases separated the two germline ends. CDR1 is LNHDA, CDR2 SQIVND, per germline (reference sequence). The length of the CDR3 is 12 residues. The CDR3 reads CASRRVTQPQHF. In nucleotides, the CDR3 is TGTGCCAGTAGGAGGGTCACTCAGCCCCAGCATTTT.

The rearrangement uses TRBV18 and TRBJ2-5; D is unresolved. This CDR3 spans 15 amino acids. With 2 bases removed from V and 1 base from J, the gap between germline ends came to 11 bases. Looked up from germline, CDR1 is KGHSH and CDR2 is LQKENI. The CDR3 spells CASSPRIEAQETQYF. CDR3 DNA: TGTGCCAGCTCACCAAGGATCGAGGCCCAAGAGACCCAGTACTTC.

This chain joins TRBV5-6 and TRBJ2-3; TRBD1 might be the D (6 bases). The V and J ends lost 2 bases and 0 bases respectively, with 7 bases between them. The germline CDR1 and CDR2 sequences are SGHDT and YYEEEE. This CDR3 is 14 amino acids long. CDR3 protein: CASSFGQSTDTQYF. For the CDR3, the DNA is TGTGCCAGCAGCTTCGGACAGAGCACAGATACGCAGTATTTT. Full variable domain (missing parts from reference TRBV5-6 and TRBJ2-3): DAGVTQSPTHLIKTRGQQVTLRCSPKSGHDTVSWYQQALGQGPQFIFQYYEEEERQRGNFPDRFSGHQFPNYSSELNVNALLLGDSALYLCASSFGQSTDTQYFGPGTRLTVL.